One and the same sample provided the 5 T cell receptor beta chains below, sequenced in a study of T cell responses to AZD1222 COVID-19 vaccine. Assay: immunoSEQ multiplex PCR; the TCRdb copy retains only in-frame clones and omits some. The sample has 150,000 or so clones; approximately 91% are singletons. Sequencing used peripheral blood, obtained 28 days after the second AZD1222 dose. These receptors originate from an adult who received the AZD1222 COVID-19 vaccine.

This clone was observed a single time. V is TRBV5-5 and J is TRBJ1-2; 8 bases align to TRBD1. In germline, CDR1 is SGHKS, CDR2 YYEKEE (reference sequence). V was clipped by 0 bases and J by 1 base; unmatched bases: 2. This CDR3 has 15 amino acids. The CDR3 sequence: CASSLGQGINYGYTF. The CDR3, as DNA: TGTGCCAGCAGCTTGGGACAGGGGATTAACTATGGCTACACCTTC.

This chain joins TRBV5-1 and TRBJ2-7; a weak D match, TRBD1 (6 bases). The V gene lost 0 bases and the J gene lost 2 bases, with 9 bases spanning the gap. Germline CDR1 reads SGHRS; CDR2 reads YFSETQ. The CDR3 consists of 14 residues. CDR3 residues: CASSLDRAAYEQYF. In DNA form, the CDR3 reads TGCGCCAGCAGCTTGGACAGGGCGGCCTACGAGCAGTACTTC.

The chain couples TRBV11-3 to TRBJ2-1; D remains unclear. The CDR3 has 17 residues. The germline V and J ends were trimmed by 5 bases and 0 bases, with 17 bases remaining between them. The germline gives CDR1 SGHNT, CDR2 YENEEA. CDR3 sequence (DNA): TGTGCCAGCAGCCTAGGGTCCGGAAGGAGCTCCTACAATGAGCAGTTCTTC. Its protein is CASSLGSGRSSYNEQFF.

The chain employs TRBV7-9 and TRBJ1-2; weak D call: TRBD1 (5 bases). Germline assignment: CDR1 SEHNR and CDR2 FQNEAQ (reference sequence). The CDR3 consists of 12 residues. V lost 7 bases, J lost 6 bases, and 12 bases lay in between. The CDR3 protein is CASILGGDGYTF. The CDR3, as DNA: TGTGCCAGCATCCTCGGGGGGGATGGCTACACCTTC.

The V and J genes are TRBV4-3 and TRBJ2-3; D possibly corresponds to TRBD1 (6 bases). The CDR3 consists of 15 residues. V was pared by 0 bases and J by 0 bases, with 7 bases between. Looked up from germline, CDR1 is LGHNA and CDR2 is YSLEER. Here the CDR3 reads CASSQEGASTDTQYF. The CDR3 nucleotides read TGCGCCAGCAGCCAAGAGGGGGCGAGCACAGATACGCAGTATTTT.